The 7 T cell receptor beta chains given below trace back to one sample, sequenced in a study of PD-L1 blockade in urothelial cancer. Sequenced by immunoSEQ multiplex PCR; TCRdb stores in-frame clones only, minus some. The table has about 63,000 clones, around 86% seen once; the top ten hold about 2.9%. The time point was: pretreatment peripheral blood. This specimen was PBMCs, taken around atezolizumab (anti-PD-L1) treatment. The receptors originated from a man in his sixties or seventies with urothelial cancer.

This clone has just a few counts. This chain uses TRBV7-2 with TRBJ1-2, with D uncertain. Germline assignment: CDR1 SGHTA and CDR2 FQGNSA. The CDR3 sequence is 13 residues long. The V and J ends lost 5 bases and 8 bases respectively, with 15 bases between them. The CDR3 DNA follows: TGTGCCAGCAGCGTGGACTATGGGAGGGGCTACACCTTC. Residues: CASSVDYGRGYTF.

The chain links TRBV5-4 to TRBJ2-1, with TRBD2 identical over 14 bases. Germline CDR1 is SGHNT and CDR2 is YYREEE (reference sequence). This CDR3 spans 17 amino acids. V shed 4 bases, J shed 7 bases, and the junction held 10 bases outside the gene matches. CDR3 coding DNA: TGTGCCAGCAGCCGCGGGACTAGCGGGAGAAGGTTGAATGAGCAGTTCTTC. This codes for CASSRGTSGRRLNEQFF.

This sequence joins TRBV30 and TRBJ2-5; 13 positions match TRBD2. Per the germline V gene, CDR1 is GTSNPN and CDR2 is SVGIG (reference sequence). The CDR3 consists of 15 residues. Trimming took 4 bases from V and 3 from J; bases not matched to a gene: 5. The CDR3 DNA sequence: TGTGCCTGGATTGGGACTAGCGGGACCAAAGAGACCCAGTACTTC. This codes for CAWIGTSGTKETQYF.

This chain joins TRBV7-2 and TRBJ2-5; 13 bases match TRBD2. The CDR3 sequence is 16 residues long. J gave up 5 bases and V 5 bases, and 8 bases lay outside the gene matches. From germline, CDR1 is SGHTA and CDR2 FQGNSA. The CDR3 coding sequence is TGTGCCAGCAGCCCCCCCGGGACTAGCGGGACCGAGACCCAGTACTTC. This sequence encodes CASSPPGTSGTETQYF. Filled out from reference TRBV7-2 and TRBJ2-5, the complete variable domain reads GAGVSQSPSNKVTEKGKDVELRCDPISGHTALYWYRQSLGQGLEFLIYFQGNSAPDKSGLPSDRFSAERTGGSVSTLTIQRTQQEDSAVYLCASSPPGTSGTETQYFGPGTRLLVL.

The J gene is TRBJ2-3, the V gene TRBV4-1, with 12 bases lining up with TRBD2. The CDR3 has 16 amino acids. J gave up 4 bases and V 2 bases, and 4 bases lay outside the gene matches. Germline V gene data show CDR1 as MGHRA and CDR2 as YSYEKL. The DNA of the CDR3 is TGCGCCAGCAGCCAATTGACTAGCGGGAGCTCAGATACGCAGTATTTT. As protein: CASSQLTSGSSDTQYF.

The chain has TRBV5-1 and TRBJ2-7; 13 bases agree with TRBD2. The CDR3 length is 14 residues. From germline, CDR1 is SGHRS and CDR2 YFSETQ. J lost 4 bases, V lost 4 bases, and 2 bases had no gene match. As DNA, the CDR3 is TGCGCCAGCAGCACGGGACTAGCGGGGTACGAGCAGTACTTC. This sequence encodes CASSTGLAGYEQYF.

The chain carries TRBV5-1 and TRBJ1-4; D possibly corresponds to TRBD1 (5 bases). Germline V lookup: CDR1 SGHRS, CDR2 YFSETQ. V was shortened by 0 bases and J by 5 bases, with 23 bases between the two germline ends. This CDR3 comprises 19 residues. CDR3: CASSLAQGRTPESNEKLFF. CDR3 nucleotides: TGCGCCAGCAGCTTGGCCCAGGGCCGGACACCCGAATCAAATGAAAAACTGTTTTTT.